This T cell receptor (beta chain) was identified in a study of blood T cell repertoires in COVID-19. Looking at the study overall: COVID-19 samples, acute and convalescent, were from the United States, Italy and Spain. In each case, the material was cDNA or gDNA derived from T cells, B-cell-depleted T cells, or PBMCs.

This CDR3 comprises 16 residues. Trimming removed 6 bases from V and 1 base from J; junction bases left unmatched: 10. Germline-derived CDR1 and CDR2 are SEHNR and FQNEAQ (reference sequence). As processed by the authors: For nucleated cells, counts were estimated from reference gene primer amplification. Sequencing used immunoSEQ multiplex PCR; TCRdb keeps in-frame clones, though not all of them. V and J calls and clone size are those listed in that table; D and trimming were worked out from the DNA. The table includes about 180,000 clones, about 86% detected once. The sequence came from a man between 50 and 59 years old with active or convalescent COVID-19. The chain recombines TRBV7-9 with TRBJ2-5; TRBD1 matches 8 bases. Input material: peripheral blood. Here the CDR3 DNA reads TGTGCCAGCAGAACTCCCCCGGACAGGGTCCAAGAGACCCAGTACTTC. This codes for CASRTPPDRVQETQYF.